Listed below are T cell receptor beta chains from one sample, sequenced in a study of blood T cell repertoires in COVID-19. Assay: immunoSEQ multiplex PCR; the TCRdb copy retains only in-frame clones and omits some. The sample consists of tens of thousands of clones, around three quarters of them appearing once. The material sequenced was peripheral blood. Receptors originate from a human donor in a cohort sampled during active COVID-19. The CDR3 runs from the conserved cysteine through the conserved F or W. The D gene is left open where the match is weak. The listing skips clone size in some rows; elsewhere it reads once, few, many or a size class.

TRBV19,TRBD2,TRBJ2-1,few,CASSIAGGRYNEQFF,TGTGCCAGTAGTATTGCCGGGGGGAGGTACAATGAGCAGTTCTTC
TRBV6-4,TRBD1,TRBJ2-6,few,CASSDSGSGQYSGANVLTF,TGTGCCAGCAGTGACTCGGGGTCGGGACAGTACTCTGGGGCCAACGTCCTGACTTTC
TRBV6-2/TRBV6-3,TRBD2,TRBJ2-7,-,CASSKNRRTSGYYEQYF,TGTGCCAGCAGTAAGAATCGACGGACTAGCGGGTACTACGAGCAGTACTTC
TRBV6-2/TRBV6-3,TRBD2,TRBJ2-5,-,CASSYRTSGGAWETQYF,TGTGCCAGCAGTTACAGGACTAGCGGGGGGGCCTGGGAGACCCAGTACTTC
TRBV20-1,TRBD1,TRBJ1-5,once,CSASSGTGGQQPQHF,TGCAGTGCTAGTTCCGGGACAGGGGGCCAACAGCCCCAGCATTTT
TRBV2,TRBD2,TRBJ2-2,-,CASRKLAGDTTGELFF,TGTGCCAGCCGCAAACTAGCGGGGGACACCACCGGGGAGCTGTTTTTT
TRBV4-1,-,TRBJ2-1,medium-sized,CASSQVLANEQFF,TGCGCCAGCAGCCAAGTTTTAGCGAATGAGCAGTTCTTC
TRBV3-1/TRBV3-2,-,TRBJ1-6,-,CASSQDPRAGSPLHF,TGTGCCAGCAGCCAAGATCCCAGGGCTGGTTCACCCCTCCACTTT
TRBV25-1,-,TRBJ1-1,many,CASSDSGGGTEAFF,TGTGCCAGCAGTGATTCGGGGGGGGGCACTGAAGCTTTCTTT
TRBV2,TRBD2,TRBJ2-7,-,CASSPRASGKYEQYF,TGTGCCAGCAGTCCGAGGGCTAGCGGAAAATACGAGCAGTACTTC
TRBV6-5,-,TRBJ1-1,-,CASSRSTEAFF,TGTGCCAGCAGTCGGAGCACTGAAGCTTTCTTT
TRBV7-2,-,TRBJ1-2,few,CASSLALDFTF,TGTGCCAGCAGCTTAGCTCTGGACTTTACCTTC
TRBV4-3,-,TRBJ2-7,-,CASSQALGSSYEQYF,TGCGCCAGCAGCCAGGCGTTGGGGAGCTCCTACGAGCAGTACTTC
TRBV6-5,TRBD1,TRBJ2-7,-,CASSARQGGEQYF,TGTGCCAGCAGCGCTCGACAGGGGGGCGAGCAGTACTTC
TRBV7-2,-,TRBJ2-1,-,CASSIPVGAGKYNEQFF,TGTGCCAGCAGCATCCCCGTGGGGGCCGGAAAATACAATGAGCAGTTCTTC
TRBV4-3,-,TRBJ1-2,once,CASSQDGGVRNYGYTF,TGCGCCAGCAGCCAAGATGGAGGGGTCCGTAACTATGGCTACACCTTC
TRBV29-1,TRBD2,TRBJ2-1,-,CSVEYSSGGPRMQFF,TGCAGCGTTGAATATTCTAGCGGGGGCCCAAGGATGCAGTTCTTC
TRBV6-4,-,TRBJ2-3,-,CASSEGGRMYF,TGTGCCAGCAGTGAAGGGGGACGAATGTATTTT
TRBV6-5,-,TRBJ1-6,-,CASRWAQATSPLHF,TGTGCCAGCAGGTGGGCTCAGGCCACTTCACCCCTCCACTTT
TRBV3-1/TRBV3-2,-,TRBJ1-1,-,CASSRGAPGGGAFF,TGTGCCAGCAGCCGGGGCGCTCCGGGAGGCGGAGCTTTCTTT
TRBV5-1,TRBD1,TRBJ2-1,-,CASSLIPGGLNEQFF,TGCGCCAGCAGCTTGATACCAGGGGGTTTGAATGAGCAGTTCTTC
TRBV19,-,TRBJ2-3,few,CASSWTVTDTQYF,TGTGCCAGTAGCTGGACAGTCACAGATACGCAGTATTTT
TRBV15,-,TRBJ2-7,few,CATSSRRTASYEQYF,TGTGCCACCAGCTCGCGTAGGACAGCCTCTTACGAGCAGTACTTC
TRBV15,-,TRBJ1-4,-,CATSNPDRGGKANEKLFF,TGTGCCACCAGCAACCCCGACCGGGGTGGTAAGGCGAATGAAAAACTGTTTTTT
TRBV15,TRBD2,TRBJ2-1,-,CATSIGTSGVYEQFF,TGTGCCACCAGCATCGGGACTAGCGGGGTCTATGAGCAGTTCTTC
TRBV9,TRBD2,TRBJ2-3,-,CASSVGTSGGADTQYF,TGTGCCAGCAGCGTAGGGACTAGCGGGGGGGCCGATACGCAGTATTTT
TRBV6-5,TRBD1,TRBJ1-5,once,CASSQQGVGNQPQHF,TGTGCCAGCAGTCAACAGGGGGTGGGGAATCAGCCCCAGCATTTT
TRBV18,-,TRBJ2-2,-,CASSPRRDITGELFF,TGTGCCAGCTCACCACGAAGAGATATCACCGGGGAGCTGTTTTTT
TRBV28,TRBD1,TRBJ1-2,-,CASSSPDRVPFYGYTF,TGTGCCAGCAGTTCACCGGACAGGGTCCCCTTCTATGGCTACACCTTC
TRBV30,-,TRBJ1-2,-,CAWRVTGSTQGGYTF,TGTGCCTGGAGGGTCACAGGTTCTACGCAGGGTGGCTACACCTTC
TRBV11-2,-,TRBJ1-1,-,CASTPFQAGNTEAFF,TGTGCCAGCACCCCTTTTCAAGCCGGGAACACTGAAGCTTTCTTT
TRBV10-3,-,TRBJ2-5,-,CAISESTEETQYF,TGTGCCATCAGTGAGTCGACAGAAGAGACCCAGTACTTC